This T cell receptor (beta chain) was recorded in a study of shared clonotypes between healthy human individuals. Libraries were prepared by immunoSEQ multiplex PCR; TCRdb keeps only in-frame clonotypes and omits some of them. The top ten clones hold under 2% of a sample with some 2,100,000 clones, 90% to 95% of them seen once. It was CD45RO-negative cells, positively selected for CCR7, that made up naive CD8 cells, with terminally differentiated effector memory CD45RA+ cells excluded. The sample was naive CD8+ T cells from PBMCs. This TCR was sampled from a man aged 18 to 29 in good health. Some clones in this sample may be carry-over from other donors' samples.

The CDR3 DNA follows: TGTGCCAGCAGCGTCCGGGACAGGGGTCGTGAGCAGTACTTC. It specifies CASSVRDRGREQYF. The chain couples TRBV5-5 to TRBJ2-7; 10 nucleotides match TRBD1. The CDR3 length is 14 residues. J gave up 7 bases and V 4 bases, and 8 bases lay outside the gene matches. Germline CDR1 is SGHKS and CDR2 is YYEKEE (reference sequence). The full variable domain, in which reference TRBV5-5 and TRBJ2-7 provide the parts outside the CDR3, is DAGVTQSPTHLIKTRGQQVTLRCSPISGHKSVSWYQQVLGQGPQFIFQYYEKEERGRGNFPDRFSARQFPNYSSELNVNALLLGDSALYLCASSVRDRGREQYFGPGTRLTVT.